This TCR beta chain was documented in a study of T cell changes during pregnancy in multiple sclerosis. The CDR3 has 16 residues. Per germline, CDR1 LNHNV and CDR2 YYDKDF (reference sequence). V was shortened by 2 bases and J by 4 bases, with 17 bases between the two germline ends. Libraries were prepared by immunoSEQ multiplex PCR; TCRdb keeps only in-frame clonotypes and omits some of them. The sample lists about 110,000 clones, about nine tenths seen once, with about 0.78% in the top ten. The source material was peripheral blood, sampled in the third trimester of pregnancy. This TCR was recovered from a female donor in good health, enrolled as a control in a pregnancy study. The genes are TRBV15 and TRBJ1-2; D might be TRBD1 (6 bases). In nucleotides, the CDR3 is TGTGCCACCAGCAGAAATTCCCAACAGGGTAGCTATGGCTACACCTTC. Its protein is CATSRNSQQGSYGYTF.